The rows below give T cell receptor beta chains drawn from one sample of a study of breast tumors, draining lymph nodes, adjacent tissues. TCRdb redid the calling of the multiplex PCR reads with MiXCR, one entry per CDR3 protein. The top ten clones hold 4% to 4.5% of a sample with 150,000 to 250,000 distinct CDR3 sequences, approximately 33% of them seen once. The sample was axillary lymph node tissue. Every receptor here comes from a female donor with breast cancer. Some clones in this sample may be carry-over from other donors' samples. CDR3s include the opening cysteine and the closing phenylalanine or tryptophan. D genes are given only for firm matches. Clone size, where shown, is once, few, many, or a class for clones that have expanded.

V	J	size	D	DNA	CDR3
TRBV18	TRBJ2-2	few	NA	TGTGCCAGCTCACCTCCCGGGACACCAAACACCGGGGAGCTGTTTTTT	CASSPPGTPNTGELFF
TRBV19	TRBJ1-5	many	TRBD1	TGTGCCAGTAGTCCAGGGACAGGGGTTAGCAATCAGCCCCAGCATTTT	CASSPGTGVSNQPQHF
TRBV11-3	TRBJ2-7	many	NA	TGTGCCAGCAGCTTCCAGGGTAACGAGCAGTACTTC	CASSFQGNEQYF
TRBV20-1	TRBJ2-1	many	NA	TGCAGTGCTAGAGCCGAGCGGTCCGTCAATGAGCAGTTCTTC	CSARAERSVNEQFF
TRBV28	TRBJ1-5	few	NA	TGTGCCAGCAGTCCCGGCGGGAGGAGCAATCAGCCCCAGCATTTT	CASSPGGRSNQPQHF
TRBV7-9	TRBJ1-4	many	NA	TGTGCCAGCAGCTCAACGACGGGGTCGCTAGAAAAACTGTTTTTT	CASSSTTGSLEKLFF
TRBV7-5	TRBJ1-3	NA	NA	NA	CISVPESDQTGNTIYF
TRBV20-1	TRBJ2-3	many	NA	TGCAGTGCTAGAATGGCGGGTAGTGATACGCAGTATTTT	CSARMAGSDTQYF
TRBV5-1	TRBJ2-3	many	TRBD2	TGCGCCAGCAGCCCTTATAGCGGGAGTGAGGATACGCAGTATTTT	CASSPYSGSEDTQYF
TRBV24-1	TRBJ2-1	NA	TRBD2	TGTGCCACCAGTGCTCATACTAGCGGGAAATCCAATGAGCAGTTCTTC	CATSAHTSGKSNEQFF
TRBV20-1	TRBJ1-5	many	NA	TGCAGTGCTAAAGGAGGTGATCAGCCCCAGCATTTT	CSAKGGDQPQHF
TRBV7-9	TRBJ1-2	many	NA	TGTGCCAGCAGCCATTCATGGGGCTACACCTTC	CASSHSWGYTF
TRBV10-2	TRBJ2-1	many	NA	TGCGCCAGCAGTTACAATGAGCAGTTCTTC	CASSYNEQFF
TRBV19	TRBJ2-3	many	TRBD1	TGTGCCAGTAGTATAGCCCTGGGACAGGGAAACACAGATACGCAGTATTTT	CASSIALGQGNTDTQYF
TRBV7-2	TRBJ1-5	many	NA	TGTGCCAGCAGCTTGCAGGGGTATAGCAATCAGCCCCAGCATTTT	CASSLQGYSNQPQHF
TRBV20-1	TRBJ2-1	many	NA	TGCAGTGTTAAGGTGGGGGGCCATTACAATGAGCAGTTCTTC	CSVKVGGHYNEQFF
TRBV24-1	TRBJ2-2	NA	NA	TGTGCCACCAGTGGGTCGAACACCGGGGAGCTGTTTTTT	CATSGSNTGELFF
TRBV11-2	TRBJ2-1	many	TRBD1	TGTGCCAGCAGCTTAGAAGGATCTCTTCAGGGGGCGAGCTACAATGAGCAGTTCTTC	CASSLEGSLQGASYNEQFF
TRBV20-1	TRBJ2-5	many	NA	TGCAGTGCTAACTCTCACGGGAGAACCCAAGAGACCCAGTACTTC	CSANSHGRTQETQYF
TRBV30	TRBJ2-1	many	NA	TGTGCCTGGAGTGTCTCCTTGGGTGAGCAGTTCTTC	CAWSVSLGEQFF
TRBV7-2	TRBJ2-1	many	NA	TGTGCCAGCAGCCCTCAGCTCTACAATGAGCAGTTCTTC	CASSPQLYNEQFF
TRBV30	TRBJ1-4	many	NA	TGTGCCTGGAGCAGGACAGTAGGAGATGAAAAACTGTTTTTT	CAWSRTVGDEKLFF
TRBV5-1	TRBJ1-5	many	TRBD1	TGCGCCAGCAGCTTGAGGGGCCGGGACAGGGTTGGAGGGCAGCCCCAGCATTTT	CASSLRGRDRVGGQPQHF
TRBV19	TRBJ2-1	many	TRBD2	TGTGCCAGTAGCGGAAGCGGGAATTCCTACAATGAGCAGTTCTTC	CASSGSGNSYNEQFF
TRBV7-2	TRBJ1-2	NA	NA	TGTGCCAGCAGCCCGACCTGGTCCGGGGCGAGGGACTATGGCTACACCTTC	CASSPTWSGARDYGYTF
TRBV3-1	TRBJ2-2	NA	TRBD2	TGCGCCAGCAGCCAAGGGCGGGGGAGTAACACCGGGGAGCTGTTTTTT	CASSQGRGSNTGELFF
TRBV5-1	TRBJ2-5	NA	NA	TGCGCCAGCAGCCAACTGGGGGACAACCAAGAGACCCAGCACTTC	CASSQLGDNQETQHF
TRBV3-2	TRBJ1-5	NA	NA	TGTGCCAGCAGCCAAGAGAAGACAGGGAAATATAGCAATCAGCCCCAGCATTTT	CASSQEKTGKYSNQPQHF
TRBV19	TRBJ2-3	many	TRBD1	TGTGCCAGTGGAGCACAGGGGGCAGTAGATACGCAGTATTTT	CASGAQGAVDTQYF
TRBV19	TRBJ2-5	NA	NA	TGTGCCAGTAAACCGGGTCTGGAGACCCAGTACTTC	CASKPGLETQYF
TRBV5-8	TRBJ2-1	many	TRBD2	TGTGCCAGCGCCACCGGACTAGCGTACAATGAGCAGTTCTTC	CASATGLAYNEQFF
TRBV5-5	TRBJ2-5	many	NA	TGTGCCAGCAGCTTGGAGGGCCAAGAGACCCAGTACTTC	CASSLEGQETQYF
TRBV20-1	TRBJ2-3	many	TRBD2	TGCAGTGCTAGGGGGGGTAAGCGGGGGAGCACAGATACGCAGTATTTT	CSARGGKRGSTDTQYF
TRBV15	TRBJ2-3	many	NA	TGTGCCACCAAGGGGAGCACAGATACGCAGTATTTT	CATKGSTDTQYF
TRBV28	TRBJ2-2	many	NA	TGTGCCAGCAGCTCTCACTCGGGGGACACCGGGGAGCTGTTTTTT	CASSSHSGDTGELFF
TRBV19	TRBJ2-1	many	TRBD2	TGTGCCAGTAGTATAACGGGGGGGCCGAACAATGAGCAGTTCTTC	CASSITGGPNNEQFF
TRBV11-2	TRBJ2-1	many	NA	TGTGCCAGCAGCCCATCTGCGCGACCCGACAATGAGCAGTTCTTC	CASSPSARPDNEQFF
TRBV7-9	TRBJ1-2	NA	TRBD1	TGTGCCAGCAGCCTACAGGGGGCTGGCTACACCTTC	CASSLQGAGYTF
TRBV9	TRBJ1-1	NA	NA	NA	CASSVEWGRGSVFF
TRBV7-9	TRBJ1-4	many	NA	TGTGCCAGCACCCAAAGGGGGACATCCGCAACTAATGAAAAACTGTTTTTT	CASTQRGTSATNEKLFF
TRBV18	TRBJ2-1	many	TRBD2	TGTGCCAGCTCCACCGATAGCGGGAGCAATGAGCAGTTCTTC	CASSTDSGSNEQFF
TRBV7-9	TRBJ2-1	many	NA	TGTGCCAGCAGCCCGCACGTTCGGGGGACTCTCCGCTCCTACAATGAGCAGTTCTTC	CASSPHVRGTLRSYNEQFF
TRBV15	TRBJ2-5	many	NA	TGTGCCACCAGCAGAGATCTGGGGGGCTGGGAGACCCAGTACTTC	CATSRDLGGWETQYF
TRBV12-3/TRBV12-4	TRBJ1-2	many	NA	TGTGCCAGCAGTTACCAAGGGTATGGCTACACCTTC	CASSYQGYGYTF
TRBV7-3	TRBJ2-1	many	NA	TGTGCCAGCAGCTTAACGTCCGCGGCGGGGGCCGGGAATGAGCAGTTCTTC	CASSLTSAAGAGNEQFF
TRBV20-1	TRBJ2-1	once	TRBD2	TGCAGTGCTAGAGATATAAGCGGGAGGAATGAGCAGTTCTTC	CSARDISGRNEQFF
TRBV6-5	TRBJ1-2	many	TRBD1	TGTGCCAGCAGTCGGACAGGGTGGGATGGCTACACCTTC	CASSRTGWDGYTF
TRBV27	TRBJ2-1	once	TRBD2	TGTGCCAGCAGTTTATGGGCAGGCATGGCGGGAGTGTACAATGAGCAGTTCTTC	CASSLWAGMAGVYNEQFF
TRBV2	TRBJ1-5	once	NA	TGTGCCAGCAGCTCGGACAGTTATCAGCCCCAGCATTTT	CASSSDSYQPQHF
TRBV20-1	TRBJ2-1	NA	TRBD2	TGCAGTGCTAGGTCTAGCGGGGGGGCCCCGCTTGGTGAGCAGTTCTTC	CSARSSGGAPLGEQFF
TRBV19	TRBJ1-5	many	TRBD1	TGTGCCAGTGGCGGGACAGGGCTCCAGCCCCAGCATTTT	CASGGTGLQPQHF
TRBV5-6	TRBJ2-5	many	NA	TGTGCCAGCAGCGCAGTGGGGTCCCAAGAGACCCAGTACTTC	CASSAVGSQETQYF
TRBV20-1	TRBJ2-3	many	TRBD2	TGCAGTGCTAGGGGGGCCAGCGGGGGCCCCGGAACGCAGTATTTT	CSARGASGGPGTQYF
TRBV7-2	TRBJ2-7	NA	TRBD2	TGTGCCAGCAGCCCACGACTAGCTTTTGGCGACGAGCAGTACTTC	CASSPRLAFGDEQYF
TRBV4-2	TRBJ1-3	many	NA	TGTGCCAGCAGCCAAGATCCGGACAGTAATTTAGGAAACACCATATATTTT	CASSQDPDSNLGNTIYF